This TCR beta chain was recovered during a study of Ad26.COV2.S vaccination and SARS-CoV-2 variants. About the research overall: Donor participated within the Ad26.COV2.S arm of the COV1001 trial.

The assay was immunoSEQ multiplex PCR, and TCRdb's table has in-frame clones only and misses some. Among about 470,000 clones listed, roughly 88% were seen once. The CDR3 loop spans 12 amino acids. Trimming left V 5 bases short and J 1 base short, with 3 bases between. Germline-derived CDR1 and CDR2 are SGDLS and YYNGEE. Regarding treatment: about 20 received Ad26.COV2.S at low or high dose, single or two shots; five or six received placebo; per-sample allocation not given. Sampling happened 63 days after the first vaccine or placebo injection. A Boston adult aged 18-55 years was the donor. The sequence was obtained from a person aged 18-65 years who received the Ad26.COV2.S COVID-19 vaccine or a placebo. The sequencing here drew on peripheral blood, taken in a trial of Ad26.COV2.S vaccine versus placebo. This rearrangement joins TRBV9 to TRBJ2-2; D ambiguous. CDR3 in DNA: TGTGCCAGCAGGAAGAACACCGGGGAGCTGTTTTTT. Its translation: CASRKNTGELFF.